These 10 T cell receptor beta chains came from one sample sequenced in a study of shared clonotypes between healthy human individuals. Generated by immunoSEQ multiplex PCR, the TCRdb table keeps only in-frame clones and is missing some. Among about 470,000 clones listed, about four fifths were seen once. Sequencing used PBMCs. The receptors come from a woman between 35 and 50 years old in good health. Some clones in this sample may be carry-over from other donors' samples.

This clone was observed a few times. Other DNA sequences in the same sample also yield this CDR3. The CDR3 DNA sequence: TGCGCCAGCAGCTTGGGGGCCGGGAACACTGAAGCTTTCTTT. This encodes CASSLGAGNTEAFF. V is TRBV5-1 and J is TRBJ1-1; D call uncertain. Trimming stripped 0 bases from V and 1 base from J, with 7 bases between. Germline V gene sequence: CDR1 SGHRS, CDR2 YFSETQ. This CDR3 comprises 14 residues.

The chain recombines TRBV7-2 with TRBJ2-7; the match to TRBD2 covers 10 bases. Germline lookup yields CDR1 SGHTA and CDR2 FQGNSA. Trimming at V came to 1 base and at J to 2 bases, leaving 14 bases not matched to a gene. This CDR3 has 19 amino acids. CDR3 in DNA: TGTGCCAGCAGCTTAGTTTTAGCGGGAGGCCCTATTCCCGCCTACGAGCAGTACTTC. The encoded protein is CASSLVLAGGPIPAYEQYF.

The V call is TRBV6-6, the J call TRBJ2-7, with unresolved D. The CDR3 is made up of 13 amino acids. The germline V gene encodes CDR1 MNHNY and CDR2 SVGAGI (reference sequence). V dropped 4 bases and J dropped 2 bases, with 9 bases sitting between them. The chain's CDR3 is CASSSHTAYEQYF. The CDR3, as DNA: TGTGCCAGCAGTTCTCATACGGCCTACGAGCAGTACTTC.

This chain joins TRBV5-6 and TRBJ1-3; D is possibly TRBD1 (5 bases). The CDR3 extends over 16 amino acids. Germline V gene data show CDR1 as SGHDT and CDR2 as YYEEEE. Trimming cost V 4 bases and J 1 base, with 15 bases left between them. The CDR3 spells CASSLGTGVSGNTIYF. CDR3 nucleotides: TGTGCCAGCAGCCTAGGAACAGGAGTATCTGGAAACACCATATATTTT. The variable domain in full, completed from reference TRBV5-6 and TRBJ1-3, reads DAGVTQSPTHLIKTRGQQVTLRCSPKSGHDTVSWYQQALGQGPQFIFQYYEEEERQRGNFPDRFSGHQFPNYSSELNVNALLLGDSALYLCASSLGTGVSGNTIYFGEGSWLTVV.

There are a few counts of this clone. The chain links TRBV7-8 to TRBJ2-7; 10 bases line up with TRBD2. Losses at the gene ends were 5 bases for V and 2 bases for J; bases not matched to a gene: 3. Per germline, CDR1 SGHVS and CDR2 FQNEAQ. The CDR3 length is 14 residues. The CDR3, as DNA: TGTGCCAGCAGCATACTAGCGGGGACCTACGAGCAGTACTTC. It codes for CASSILAGTYEQYF.

This clone has more than one count but fewer than ten. V usage is TRBV25-1 and J usage is TRBJ2-6; TRBD1 is a possible D gene (5 bases). The CDR3 spans 16 residues. Trimming pared 3 bases from V and 2 bases from J, leaving 11 bases between. Per the germline V gene, CDR1 is MGHDK and CDR2 is SYGVNS. CDR3 residues: CASSDPTDPGANVLTF. CDR3 DNA sequence: TGTGCCAGCAGTGACCCGACAGATCCTGGGGCCAACGTCCTGACTTTC.

The V call is TRBV30, the J call TRBJ2-2; 8 nucleotides agree with TRBD1. The CDR3 spans 15 residues. Germline CDR1 and CDR2: GTSNPN and SVGIG (reference sequence). V shed 2 bases and J 4 bases; nucleotides not matched to a gene: 6. The CDR3 region is CAWSRGQAGTGELFF. In nucleotides, the CDR3 is TGTGCCTGGAGTAGGGGACAGGCGGGCACCGGGGAGCTGTTTTTT.

This chain connects TRBV10-3 to TRBJ2-3; TRBD1 is a possible D gene (6 bases). V was cut by 9 bases and J by 4 bases, with 17 bases left in between. Looked up from germline, CDR1 is ENHRY and CDR2 is SYGVKD. The CDR3 contains 14 residues. In DNA form, the CDR3 reads TGTGCCATTACAACAGGGCAGGTGGCAGATACGCAGTATTTT. Translation gives CAITTGQVADTQYF.

This clone was seen once. The V call is TRBV18, the J call TRBJ2-7, with D hard to call. The germline V gene has CDR1 KGHSH and CDR2 LQKENI. The V and J ends lost 2 bases and 2 bases respectively, with 10 bases between them. There are 14 residues in the CDR3. The CDR3 here is CASSPGQFPYEQYF. As DNA, the CDR3 is TGTGCCAGCTCACCAGGGCAGTTTCCCTACGAGCAGTACTTC.

The genes are TRBV6-6 and TRBJ1-1; possibly TRBD1 for D (5 bases). The CDR3 contains 13 residues. V was pared by 2 bases and J by 4 bases, with 8 bases between. The V gene's germline CDR1 is MNHNY and CDR2 SVGAGI (reference sequence). For the CDR3, the DNA is TGTGCCAGCAGTTACGGAAGGGGCACTGAAGCTTTCTTT. Encoded protein: CASSYGRGTEAFF.